The 4 T cell receptor beta chains listed next were all sequenced from one sample in a study of monozygotic twins with inflammatory bowel disease. TCRdb re-called the 5' RACE reads and catalogs CDR3 proteins one per entry, DNA excluded. The listing contains just over 300,000 distinct CDR3 sequences. The specimen sequenced was blood. The receptors derive from a human donor with ulcerative colitis or Crohn's disease, or a healthy co-twin of an affected twin (not recorded which).

This sequence joins TRBV11-2 and TRBJ2-2. Germline V CDR1 and CDR2: SGHAT, FQNNGV. This CDR3 has 14 residues. The CDR3 loop is CASSLEGFTGELFF. The full variable domain, rest sourced from reference TRBV11-2 and TRBJ2-2, is EAGVAQSPRYKIIEKRQSVAFWCNPISGHATLYWYQQILGQGPKLLIQFQNNGVVDDSQLPKDRFSAERLKGVDSTLKIQPAKLEDSAVYLCASSLEGFTGELFFGEGSRLTVL.

The rearrangement joins TRBV15 to TRBJ2-7. This CDR3 spans 15 amino acids. Germline CDR1 is LNHNV and CDR2 is YYDKDF (reference sequence). The chain's CDR3 is CATSRDPGGYDEQYF.

The genes are TRBV28 and TRBJ1-2; with no DNA, the TCRdb D assignment of TRBD1 cannot be verified. The CDR3 consists of 15 residues. Germline-derived CDR1 and CDR2 are MDHEN and SYDVKM. The CDR3: CASSLSSTGRYGYTF.

The chain joins TRBV12-3 or TRBV12-4 to TRBJ2-1; the TCRdb D gene call, TRBD2, has no DNA to confirm it. The CDR3 is 15 amino acids. The CDR3 loop is CASSQAPGPYNEQFF.